The following is a TCR beta chain sequence with its context. Its cognate antigen is unknown. The sample comes from a study of cytomegalovirus exposure and HLA in healthy donors. Looking at the study overall: Earlier results showed roughly 120 million unique TCR beta sequences derived from roughly 180 million T cells. Most donors, 70% to 85% of some 400 genotyped, fell in the Caucasian-associated ancestry cluster. Study observations and caveats: The study assumed roughly uniform donor sequencing depth for presence/absence analyses.

The CDR3 length is 13 residues. V dropped 6 bases and J dropped 7; count of bases not matched to a gene: 5. CDR1 and CDR2 from the germline V gene are WSHSY and SAAADI. With 60 Vbeta and 13 Jbeta primers, the PCR was carried out. Sequenced by immunoSEQ multiplex PCR; TCRdb stores in-frame clones only, minus some. Here the sample spans some 100,000 clones, about 74% being singletons. The receptor was isolated from a woman in her forties or fifties in good health and CMV-seropositive. Sequenced material: PBMCs. The chain uses TRBV10-2 and TRBJ1-2, with 10 bases fitting TRBD1. CDR3 nucleotides: TGCGCCAGCAGAGGGGGACAGGGGCTTGGCTACACCTTC. Amino acid sequence: CASRGGQGLGYTF.